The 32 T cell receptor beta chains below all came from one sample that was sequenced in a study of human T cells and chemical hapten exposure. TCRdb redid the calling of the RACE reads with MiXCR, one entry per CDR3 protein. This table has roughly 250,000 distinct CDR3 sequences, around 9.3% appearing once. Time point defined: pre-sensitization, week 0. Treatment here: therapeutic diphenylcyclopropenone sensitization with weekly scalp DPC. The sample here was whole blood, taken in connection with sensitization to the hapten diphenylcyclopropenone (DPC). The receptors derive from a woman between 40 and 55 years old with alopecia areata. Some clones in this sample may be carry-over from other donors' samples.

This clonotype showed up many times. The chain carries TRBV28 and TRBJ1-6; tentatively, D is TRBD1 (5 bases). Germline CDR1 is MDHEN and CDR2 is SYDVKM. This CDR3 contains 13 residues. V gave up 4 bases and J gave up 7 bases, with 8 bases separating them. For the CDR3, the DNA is TGTGCCAGCAGTTCGGACATAAATTCACCCCTCCACTTT. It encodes CASSSDINSPLHF.

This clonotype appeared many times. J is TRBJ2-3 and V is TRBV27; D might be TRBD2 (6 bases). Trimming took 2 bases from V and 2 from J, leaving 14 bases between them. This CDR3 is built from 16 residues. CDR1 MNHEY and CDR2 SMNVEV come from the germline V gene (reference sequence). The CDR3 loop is CASSLNPSEITDTQYF. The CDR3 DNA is TGTGCCAGCAGTTTAAATCCTAGCGAGATCACAGATACGCAGTATTTT.

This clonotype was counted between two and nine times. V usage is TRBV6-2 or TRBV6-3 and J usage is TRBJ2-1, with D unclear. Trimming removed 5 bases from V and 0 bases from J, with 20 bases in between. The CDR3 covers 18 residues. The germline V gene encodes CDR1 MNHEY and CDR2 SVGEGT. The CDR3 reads CASSEDLTWSSSYNEQFF. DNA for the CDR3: TGTGCCAGCAGTGAAGATCTGACATGGTCGAGCTCCTACAATGAGCAGTTCTTC.

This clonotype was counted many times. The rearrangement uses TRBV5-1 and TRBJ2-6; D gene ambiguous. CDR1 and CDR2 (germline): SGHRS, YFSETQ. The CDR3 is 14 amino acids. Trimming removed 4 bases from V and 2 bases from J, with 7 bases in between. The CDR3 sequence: CASSTAAGANVLTF. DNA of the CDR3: TGCGCCAGCAGCACGGCGGCTGGGGCCAACGTCCTGACTTTC. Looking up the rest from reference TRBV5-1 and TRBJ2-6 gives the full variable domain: KAGVTQTPRYLIKTRGQQVTLSCSPISGHRSVSWYQQTPGQGLQFLFEYFSETQRNKGNFPGRFSGRQFSNSRSEMNVSTLELGDSALYLCASSTAAGANVLTFGAGSRLTVL.

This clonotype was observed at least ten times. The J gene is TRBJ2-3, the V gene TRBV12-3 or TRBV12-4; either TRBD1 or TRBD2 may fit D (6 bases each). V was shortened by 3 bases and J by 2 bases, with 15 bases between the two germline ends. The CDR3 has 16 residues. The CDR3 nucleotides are TGTGCCAGCAGTTTTTATTCGGGGGCGACCACAGATACGCAGTATTTT. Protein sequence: CASSFYSGATTDTQYF.

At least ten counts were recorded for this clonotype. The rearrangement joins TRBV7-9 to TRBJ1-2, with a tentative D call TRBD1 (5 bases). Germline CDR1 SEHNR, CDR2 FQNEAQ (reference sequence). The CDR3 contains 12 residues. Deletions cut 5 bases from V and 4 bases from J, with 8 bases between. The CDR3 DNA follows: TGTGCCAGCAGCGGGGCAGTCTATGGCTACACCTTC. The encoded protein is CASSGAVYGYTF.

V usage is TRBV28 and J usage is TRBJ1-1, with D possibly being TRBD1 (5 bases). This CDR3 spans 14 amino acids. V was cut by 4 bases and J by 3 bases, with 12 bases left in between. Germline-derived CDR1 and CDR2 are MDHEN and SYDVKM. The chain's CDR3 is CASSSAGTDTEAFF. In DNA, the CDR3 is TGTGCCAGCAGTTCGGCAGGGACGGACACTGAAGCTTTCTTT.

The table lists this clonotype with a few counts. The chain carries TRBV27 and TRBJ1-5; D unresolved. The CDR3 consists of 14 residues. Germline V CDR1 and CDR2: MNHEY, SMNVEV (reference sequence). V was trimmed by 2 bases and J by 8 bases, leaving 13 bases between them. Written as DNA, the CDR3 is TGTGCCAGCAGTTTAAATGGGTTTGGGGAGCCCCAGCATTTT. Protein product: CASSLNGFGEPQHF.

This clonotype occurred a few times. The DNA of the CDR3 is TGTGCCAGCACGCCGATTGACAGGGAAGAGACCCAGTACTTC. Translating gives CASTPIDREETQYF. The genes are TRBV28 and TRBJ2-5, with TRBD1 matching over 7 bases. Germline V CDR1 and CDR2: MDHEN, SYDVKM. Losses at the gene ends were 7 bases for V and 3 bases for J; bases not matched to a gene: 8. The CDR3 covers 14 residues.

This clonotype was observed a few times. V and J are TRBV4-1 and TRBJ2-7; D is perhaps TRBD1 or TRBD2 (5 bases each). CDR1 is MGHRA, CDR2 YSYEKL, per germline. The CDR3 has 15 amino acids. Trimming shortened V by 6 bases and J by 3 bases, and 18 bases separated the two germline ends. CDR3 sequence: CASSLAVMGDYEQYF. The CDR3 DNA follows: TGCGCCAGCAGTCTGGCCGTAATGGGGGACTACGAGCAGTACTTC.

The CDR3 coding sequence is TGTGCCAGCAGCCAGAGCGGGGGCACAGATACGCAGTATTTT. It is translated as CASSQSGGTDTQYF. The rearrangement links TRBV12-3 or TRBV12-4 to TRBJ2-3; TRBD2 aligns across 7 bases. The CDR3 covers 14 residues. Trimming removed 6 bases from V and 1 base from J; junction bases left unmatched: 4.

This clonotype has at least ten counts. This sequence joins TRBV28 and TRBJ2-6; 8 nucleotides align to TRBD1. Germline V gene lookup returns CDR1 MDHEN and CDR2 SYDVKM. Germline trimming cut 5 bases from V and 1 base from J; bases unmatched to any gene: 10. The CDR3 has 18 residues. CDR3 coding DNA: TGTGCCAGCAGTCCTTACGGACAGGGTATTTCTGGGGCCAACGTCCTGACTTTC. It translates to CASSPYGQGISGANVLTF.

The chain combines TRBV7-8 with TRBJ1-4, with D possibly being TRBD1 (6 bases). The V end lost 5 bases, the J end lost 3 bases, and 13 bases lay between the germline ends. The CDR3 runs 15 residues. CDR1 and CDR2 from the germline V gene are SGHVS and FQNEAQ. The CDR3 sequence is CASSHREGANEKLFF. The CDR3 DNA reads TGTGCCAGCAGCCACAGGGAAGGAGCTAATGAAAAACTGTTTTTT. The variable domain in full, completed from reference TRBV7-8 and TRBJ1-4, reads GAGVSQSPRYKVAKRGQDVALRCDPISGHVSLFWYQQALGQGPEFLTYFQNEAQLDKSGLPSDRFFAERPEGSVSTLKIQRTQQEDSAVYLCASSHREGANEKLFFGSGTQLSVL.

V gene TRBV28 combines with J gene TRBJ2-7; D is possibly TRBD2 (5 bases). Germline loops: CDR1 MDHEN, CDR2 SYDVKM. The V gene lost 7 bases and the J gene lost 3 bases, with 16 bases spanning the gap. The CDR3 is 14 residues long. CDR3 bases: TGTGCCAGCACTCTGAGCGGAGCCGTCTACGAGCAGTACTTC. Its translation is CASTLSGAVYEQYF.

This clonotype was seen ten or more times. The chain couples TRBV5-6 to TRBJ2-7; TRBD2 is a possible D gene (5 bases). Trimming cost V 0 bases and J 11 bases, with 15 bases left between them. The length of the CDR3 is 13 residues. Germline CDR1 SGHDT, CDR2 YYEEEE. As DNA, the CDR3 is TGTGCCAGCAGCTTGGGGGGAGCGGAAAAAGAGTACTTC. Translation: CASSLGGAEKEYF.

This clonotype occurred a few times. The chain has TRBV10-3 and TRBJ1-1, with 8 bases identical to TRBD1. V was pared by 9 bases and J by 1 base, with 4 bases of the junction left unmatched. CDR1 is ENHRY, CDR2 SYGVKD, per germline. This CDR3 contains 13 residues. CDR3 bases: TGTGCCATAACACAGGGGGAGAACACTGAAGCTTTCTTT. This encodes CAITQGENTEAFF.

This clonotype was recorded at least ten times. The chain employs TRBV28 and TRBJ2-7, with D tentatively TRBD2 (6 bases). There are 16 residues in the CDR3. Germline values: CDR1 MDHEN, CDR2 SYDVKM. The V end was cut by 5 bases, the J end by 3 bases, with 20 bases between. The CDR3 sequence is CASSGLATSSDYEQYF. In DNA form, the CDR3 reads TGTGCCAGCAGTGGGCTAGCGACATCCTCGGACTACGAGCAGTACTTC.

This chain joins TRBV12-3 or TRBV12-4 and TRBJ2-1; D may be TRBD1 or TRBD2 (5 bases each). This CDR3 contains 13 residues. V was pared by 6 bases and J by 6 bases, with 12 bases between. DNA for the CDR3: TGTGCCAGCAGCCGAAGGGACCTCAATGAGCAGTTCTTC. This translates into CASSRRDLNEQFF.

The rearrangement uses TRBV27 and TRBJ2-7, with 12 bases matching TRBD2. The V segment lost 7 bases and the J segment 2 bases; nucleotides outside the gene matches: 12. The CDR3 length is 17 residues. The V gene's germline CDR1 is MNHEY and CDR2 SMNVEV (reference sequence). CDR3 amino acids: CASIRGTSGQQAYEQYF. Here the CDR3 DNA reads TGTGCCAGCATTCGTGGGACTAGCGGGCAACAAGCCTACGAGCAGTACTTC.

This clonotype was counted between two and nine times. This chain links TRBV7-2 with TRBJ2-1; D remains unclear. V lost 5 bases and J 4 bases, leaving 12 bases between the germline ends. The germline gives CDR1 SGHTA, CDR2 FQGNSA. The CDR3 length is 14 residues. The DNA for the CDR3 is TGTGCCAGCAGCACAAACATCGGGTACAATGAGCAGTTCTTC. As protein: CASSTNIGYNEQFF.

CDR3 DNA: TGTGCCAGCAGCTTAGCACAGGGGGAAACCTACGAGCAGTACTTC. It is translated as CASSLAQGETYEQYF. J is TRBJ2-7 and V is TRBV7-9; TRBD1 aligns across 8 bases. Germline CDR1 reads SEHNR; CDR2 reads FQNEAQ (reference sequence). This CDR3 is built from 15 residues. V shed 0 bases, J shed 2 bases, and the junction held 3 bases outside the gene matches. Drawing the rest from reference TRBV7-9 and TRBJ2-7, the complete variable domain is DTGVSQNPRHKITKRGQNVTFRCDPISEHNRLYWYRQTLGQGPEFLTYFQNEAQLEKSRLLSDRFSAERPKGSFSTLEIQRTEQGDSAMYLCASSLAQGETYEQYFGPGTRLTVT.

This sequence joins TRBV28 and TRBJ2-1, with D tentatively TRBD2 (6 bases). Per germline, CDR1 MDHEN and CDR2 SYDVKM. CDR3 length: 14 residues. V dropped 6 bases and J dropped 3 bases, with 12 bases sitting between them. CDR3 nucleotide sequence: TGTGCCAGCAGCTCTTCGGGAGACTACAATGAGCAGTTCTTC. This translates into CASSSSGDYNEQFF.

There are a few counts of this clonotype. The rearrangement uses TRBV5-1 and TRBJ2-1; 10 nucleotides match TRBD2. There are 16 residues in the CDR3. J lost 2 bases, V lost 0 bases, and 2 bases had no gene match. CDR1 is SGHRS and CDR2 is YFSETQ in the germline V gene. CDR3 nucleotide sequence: TGCGCCAGCAGCTTGGAAGGGACTAGCGCCTACAATGAGCAGTTCTTC. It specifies CASSLEGTSAYNEQFF. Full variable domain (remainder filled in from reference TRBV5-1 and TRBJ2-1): KAGVTQTPRYLIKTRGQQVTLSCSPISGHRSVSWYQQTPGQGLQFLFEYFSETQRNKGNFPGRFSGRQFSNSRSEMNVSTLELGDSALYLCASSLEGTSAYNEQFFGPGTRLTVL.

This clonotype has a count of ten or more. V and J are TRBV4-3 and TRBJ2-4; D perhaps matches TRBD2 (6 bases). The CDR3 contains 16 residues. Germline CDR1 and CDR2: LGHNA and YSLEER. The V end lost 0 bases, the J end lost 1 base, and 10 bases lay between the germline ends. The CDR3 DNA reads TGCGCCAGCAGCCAAGATGTCACTAGCGCCAAAAACATTCAGTACTTC. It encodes CASSQDVTSAKNIQYF.

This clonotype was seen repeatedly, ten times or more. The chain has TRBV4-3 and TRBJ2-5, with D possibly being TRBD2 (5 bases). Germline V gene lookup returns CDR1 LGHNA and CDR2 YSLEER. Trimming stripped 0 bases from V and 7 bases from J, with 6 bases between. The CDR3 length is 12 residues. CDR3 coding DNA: TGCGCCAGCAGCCAAGACCGGGGGACCCAGTACTTC. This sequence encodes CASSQDRGTQYF.

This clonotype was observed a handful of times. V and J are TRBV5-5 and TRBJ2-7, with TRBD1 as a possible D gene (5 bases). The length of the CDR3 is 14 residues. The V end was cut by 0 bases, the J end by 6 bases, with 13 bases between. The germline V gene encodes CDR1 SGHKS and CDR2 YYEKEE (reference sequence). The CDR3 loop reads CASSLGGFGAEQYF. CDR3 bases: TGTGCCAGCAGCTTGGGGGGCTTTGGGGCCGAGCAGTACTTC.

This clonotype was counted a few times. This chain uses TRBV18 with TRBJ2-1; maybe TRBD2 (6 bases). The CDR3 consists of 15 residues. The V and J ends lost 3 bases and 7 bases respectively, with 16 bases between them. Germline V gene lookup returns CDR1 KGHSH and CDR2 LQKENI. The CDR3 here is CASSPRDLGWNEQFF. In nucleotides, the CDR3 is TGTGCCAGCTCACCCCGGGACTTGGGATGGAATGAGCAGTTCTTC. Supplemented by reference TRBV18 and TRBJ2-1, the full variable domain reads NAGVMQNPRHLVRRRGQEARLRCSPMKGHSHVYWYRQLPEEGLKFMVYLQKENIIDESGMPKERFSAEFPKEGPSILRIQQVVRGDSAAYFCASSPRDLGWNEQFFGPGTRLTVL.

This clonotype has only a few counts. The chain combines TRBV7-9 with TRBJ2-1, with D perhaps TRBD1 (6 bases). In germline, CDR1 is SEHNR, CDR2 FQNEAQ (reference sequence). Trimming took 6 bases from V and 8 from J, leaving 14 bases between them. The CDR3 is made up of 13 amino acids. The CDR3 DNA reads TGTGCCAGCAGAACAGGGTTAGTCGATGAGCAGTTCTTC. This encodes CASRTGLVDEQFF.

CDR3 loop: CASSQVGLAASYEQYF. CDR3 bases: TGCGCCAGCAGCCAAGTGGGACTAGCCGCCTCCTACGAGCAGTACTTC. The chain is built from TRBV4-1 and TRBJ2-7; 9 positions agree with TRBD2. The CDR3 totals 16 residues. V was clipped by 1 base and J by 0 bases; unmatched bases: 4. From germline, CDR1 is MGHRA and CDR2 YSYEKL.

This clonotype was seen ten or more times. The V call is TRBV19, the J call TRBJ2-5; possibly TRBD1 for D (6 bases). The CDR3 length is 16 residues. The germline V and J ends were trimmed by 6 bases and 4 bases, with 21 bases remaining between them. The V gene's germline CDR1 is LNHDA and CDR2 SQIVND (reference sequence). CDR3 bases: TGTGCCAGTAGCCAAAATTACAGGGTCCCCGGAGAGACCCAGTACTTC. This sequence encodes CASSQNYRVPGETQYF. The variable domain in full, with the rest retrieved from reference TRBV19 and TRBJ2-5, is DGGITQSPKYLFRKEGQNVTLSCEQNLNHDAMYWYRQDPGQGLRLIYYSQIVNDFQKGDIAEGYSVSREKKESFPLTVTSAQKNPTAFYLCASSQNYRVPGETQYFGPGTRLLVL.

CDR3 region: CASSYSWGADQPQHF. Written as DNA, the CDR3 is TGTGCCAGCAGTTACTCCTGGGGGGCAGACCAGCCCCAGCATTTT. V is TRBV6-5 and J is TRBJ1-5; D perhaps matches TRBD1 (6 bases). The length of the CDR3 is 15 residues. Trimming removed 0 bases at V and 7 bases at J, with 13 bases between. CDR1 and CDR2 (germline): MNHEY, SVGAGI.

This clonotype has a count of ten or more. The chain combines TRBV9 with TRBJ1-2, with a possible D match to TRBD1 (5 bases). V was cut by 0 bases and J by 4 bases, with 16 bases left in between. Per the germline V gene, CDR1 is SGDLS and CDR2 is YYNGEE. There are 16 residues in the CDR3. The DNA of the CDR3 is TGTGCCAGCAGCGTAGGAGACGGGACGTTAGGCTATGGCTACACCTTC. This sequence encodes CASSVGDGTLGYGYTF.